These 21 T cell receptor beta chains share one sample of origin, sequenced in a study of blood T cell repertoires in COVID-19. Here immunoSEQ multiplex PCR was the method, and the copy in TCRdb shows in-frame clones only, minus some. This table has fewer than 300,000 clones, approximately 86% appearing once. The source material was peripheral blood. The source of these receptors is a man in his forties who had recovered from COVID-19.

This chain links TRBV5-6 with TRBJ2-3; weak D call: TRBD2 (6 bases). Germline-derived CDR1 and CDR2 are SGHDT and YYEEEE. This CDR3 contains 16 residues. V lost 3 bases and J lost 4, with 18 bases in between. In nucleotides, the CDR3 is TGTGCCAGCAGCTCCCCGGGGGTAGTGGGGCCAGATACGCAGTATTTT. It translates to CASSSPGVVGPDTQYF.

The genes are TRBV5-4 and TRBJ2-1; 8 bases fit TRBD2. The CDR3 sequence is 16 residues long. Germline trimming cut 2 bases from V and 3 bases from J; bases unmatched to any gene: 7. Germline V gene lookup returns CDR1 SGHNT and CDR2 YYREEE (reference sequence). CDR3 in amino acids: CASSLLPSGGYNEQFF. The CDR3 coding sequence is TGTGCCAGCAGCTTACTCCCAAGCGGGGGCTACAATGAGCAGTTCTTC.

CDR3 nucleotide sequence: TGTGCCAGCAGCCAACATAGCGTTCCAGGGGACTCTGGGGCCAACGTCCTGACTTTC. Its protein is CASSQHSVPGDSGANVLTF. This chain connects TRBV3-1 (or the pseudogene TRBV3-2) to TRBJ2-6, with D perhaps matching TRBD1 (6 bases). Deletions cut 2 bases from V and 0 bases from J, with 17 bases between. CDR1 is LGHDT, CDR2 YNNKEL, per germline (reference sequence). The CDR3 consists of 19 residues.

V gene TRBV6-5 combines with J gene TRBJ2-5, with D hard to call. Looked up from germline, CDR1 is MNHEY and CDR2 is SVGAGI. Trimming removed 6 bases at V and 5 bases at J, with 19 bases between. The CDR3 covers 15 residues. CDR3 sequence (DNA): TGTGCCAGCAGACCAAGCCCCCCTAGTAGCGAGACCCAGTACTTC. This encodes CASRPSPPSSETQYF.

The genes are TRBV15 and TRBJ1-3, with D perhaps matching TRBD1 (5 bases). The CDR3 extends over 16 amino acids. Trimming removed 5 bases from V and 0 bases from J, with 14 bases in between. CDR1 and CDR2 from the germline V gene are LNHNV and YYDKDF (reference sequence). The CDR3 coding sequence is TGTGCCACCAGCGGTAGGAGGGGATTCTCTGGAAACACCATATATTTT. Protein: CATSGRRGFSGNTIYF. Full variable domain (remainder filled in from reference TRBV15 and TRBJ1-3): DAMVIQNPRYQVTQFGKPVTLSCSQTLNHNVMYWYQQKSSQAPKLLFHYYDKDFNNEADTPDNFQSRRPNTSFCFLDIRSPGLGDTAMYLCATSGRRGFSGNTIYFGEGSWLTVV.

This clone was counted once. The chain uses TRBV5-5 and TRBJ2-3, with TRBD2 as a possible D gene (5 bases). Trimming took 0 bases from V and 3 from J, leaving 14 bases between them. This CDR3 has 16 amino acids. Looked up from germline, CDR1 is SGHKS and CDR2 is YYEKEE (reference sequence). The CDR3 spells CASSLETILGTDTQYF. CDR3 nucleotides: TGTGCCAGCAGCTTGGAGACTATTCTGGGGACAGATACGCAGTATTTT.

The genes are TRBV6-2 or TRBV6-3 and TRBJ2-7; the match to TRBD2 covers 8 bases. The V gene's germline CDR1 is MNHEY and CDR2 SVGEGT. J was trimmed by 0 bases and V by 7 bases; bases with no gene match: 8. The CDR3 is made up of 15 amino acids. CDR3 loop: CASTPTSGPSYEQYF. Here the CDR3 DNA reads TGTGCCAGCACCCCTACTAGCGGCCCCTCCTACGAGCAGTACTTC.

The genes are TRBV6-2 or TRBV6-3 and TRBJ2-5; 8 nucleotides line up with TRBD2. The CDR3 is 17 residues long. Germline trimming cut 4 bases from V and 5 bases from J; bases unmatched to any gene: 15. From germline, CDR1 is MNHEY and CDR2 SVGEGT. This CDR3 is CASSLGRSAGAFETQYF. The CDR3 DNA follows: TGTGCCAGCAGTTTAGGTCGATCAGCGGGAGCCTTTGAGACCCAGTACTTC.

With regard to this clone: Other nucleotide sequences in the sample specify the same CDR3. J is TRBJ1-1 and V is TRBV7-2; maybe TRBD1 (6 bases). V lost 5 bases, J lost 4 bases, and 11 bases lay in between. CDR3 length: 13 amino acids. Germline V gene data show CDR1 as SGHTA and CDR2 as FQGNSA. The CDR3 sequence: CASSPRGSTEAFF. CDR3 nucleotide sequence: TGTGCCAGCAGCCCCAGGGGATCCACTGAAGCTTTCTTT.

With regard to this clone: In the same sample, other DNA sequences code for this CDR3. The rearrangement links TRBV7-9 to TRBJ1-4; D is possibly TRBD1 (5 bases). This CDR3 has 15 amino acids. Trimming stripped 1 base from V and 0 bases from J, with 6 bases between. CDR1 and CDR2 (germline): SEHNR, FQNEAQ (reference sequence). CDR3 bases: TGTGCCAGCAGCTTAGAAGGGGCAACTAATGAAAAACTGTTTTTT. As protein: CASSLEGATNEKLFF.

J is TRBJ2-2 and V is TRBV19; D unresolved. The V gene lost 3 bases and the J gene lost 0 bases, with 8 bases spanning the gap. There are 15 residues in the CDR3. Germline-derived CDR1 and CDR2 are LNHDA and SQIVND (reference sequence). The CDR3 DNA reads TGTGCCAGTAGTATCTCCTTTACGAACACCGGGGAGCTGTTTTTT. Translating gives CASSISFTNTGELFF.

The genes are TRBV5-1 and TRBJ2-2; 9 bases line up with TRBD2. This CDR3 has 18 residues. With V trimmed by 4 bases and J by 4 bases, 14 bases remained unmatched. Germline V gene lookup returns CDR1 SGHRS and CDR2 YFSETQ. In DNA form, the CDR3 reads TGCGCCAGCAGCACCGACCCCTGGCGGGGGGGATCCACCGGGGAGCTGTTTTTT. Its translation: CASSTDPWRGGSTGELFF.

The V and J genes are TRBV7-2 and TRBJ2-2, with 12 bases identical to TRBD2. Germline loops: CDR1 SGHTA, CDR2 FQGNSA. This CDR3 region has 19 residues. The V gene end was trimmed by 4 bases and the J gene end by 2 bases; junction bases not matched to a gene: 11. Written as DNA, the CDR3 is TGTGCCAGCAGCTCCCGAGGACTAGCGGGGACCTACAACACCGGGGAGCTGTTTTTT. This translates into CASSSRGLAGTYNTGELFF.

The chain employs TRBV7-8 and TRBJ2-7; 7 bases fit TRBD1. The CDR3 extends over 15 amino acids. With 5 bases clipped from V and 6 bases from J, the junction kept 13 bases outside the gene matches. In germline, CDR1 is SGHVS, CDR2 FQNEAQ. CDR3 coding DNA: TGTGCCAGCAGCCCCTATGCGACAGGGATACGCGAGCAGTACTTC. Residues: CASSPYATGIREQYF. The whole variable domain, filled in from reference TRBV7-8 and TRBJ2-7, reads GAGVSQSPRYKVAKRGQDVALRCDPISGHVSLFWYQQALGQGPEFLTYFQNEAQLDKSGLPSDRFFAERPEGSVSTLKIQRTQQEDSAVYLCASSPYATGIREQYFGPGTRLTVT.

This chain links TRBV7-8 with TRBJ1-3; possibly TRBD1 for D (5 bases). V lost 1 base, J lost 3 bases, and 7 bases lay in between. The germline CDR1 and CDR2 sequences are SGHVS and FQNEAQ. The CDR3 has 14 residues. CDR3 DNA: TGTGCCAGCAGCTTAGTGGGGGGTGGAAACACCATATATTTT. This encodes CASSLVGGGNTIYF.

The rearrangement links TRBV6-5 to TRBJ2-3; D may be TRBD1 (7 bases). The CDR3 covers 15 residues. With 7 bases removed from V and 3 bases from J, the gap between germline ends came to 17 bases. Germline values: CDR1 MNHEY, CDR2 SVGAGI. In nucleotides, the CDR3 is TGTGCCAGCAAATCTCCAGGGGGGAGGACAGATACGCAGTATTTT. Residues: CASKSPGGRTDTQYF.

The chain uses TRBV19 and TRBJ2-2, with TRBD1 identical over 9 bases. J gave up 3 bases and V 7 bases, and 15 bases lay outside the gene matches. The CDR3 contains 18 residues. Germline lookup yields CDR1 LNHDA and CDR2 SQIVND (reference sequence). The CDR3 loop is CASKATTGGASDTGELFF. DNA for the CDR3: TGTGCCAGTAAGGCCACTACAGGGGGCGCTTCGGACACCGGGGAGCTGTTTTTT.

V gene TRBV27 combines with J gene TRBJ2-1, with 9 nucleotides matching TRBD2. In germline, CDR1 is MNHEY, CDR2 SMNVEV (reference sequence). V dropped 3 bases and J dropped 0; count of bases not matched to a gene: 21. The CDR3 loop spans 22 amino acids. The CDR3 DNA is TGTGCCAGCAGTTTCCTCGGTCTAGGAGGGGGACTAGCTGTGCTCTCCTACAATGAGCAGTTCTTC. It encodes CASSFLGLGGGLAVLSYNEQFF.

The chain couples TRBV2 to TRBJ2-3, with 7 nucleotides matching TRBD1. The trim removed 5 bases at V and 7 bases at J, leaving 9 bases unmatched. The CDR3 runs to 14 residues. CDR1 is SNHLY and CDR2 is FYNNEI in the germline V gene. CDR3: CASSPRGQNHTQYF. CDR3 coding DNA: TGTGCCAGCAGTCCAAGGGGACAGAACCATACGCAGTATTTT. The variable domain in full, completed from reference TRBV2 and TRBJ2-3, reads EPEVTQTPSHQVTQMGQEVILRCVPISNHLYFYWYRQILGQKVEFLVSFYNNEISEKSEIFDDQFSVERPDGSNFTLKIRSTKLEDSAMYFCASSPRGQNHTQYFGPGTRLTVL.

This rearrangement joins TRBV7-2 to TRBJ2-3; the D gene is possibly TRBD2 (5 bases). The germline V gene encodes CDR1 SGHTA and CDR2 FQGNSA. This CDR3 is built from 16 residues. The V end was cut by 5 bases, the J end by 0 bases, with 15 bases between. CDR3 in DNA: TGTGCCAGCAGCGCCCGCGGTGGCGGGAGCACAGATACGCAGTATTTT. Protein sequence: CASSARGGGSTDTQYF. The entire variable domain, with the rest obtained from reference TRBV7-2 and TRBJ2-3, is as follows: GAGVSQSPSNKVTEKGKDVELRCDPISGHTALYWYRQSLGQGLEFLIYFQGNSAPDKSGLPSDRFSAERTGGSVSTLTIQRTQQEDSAVYLCASSARGGGSTDTQYFGPGTRLTVL.

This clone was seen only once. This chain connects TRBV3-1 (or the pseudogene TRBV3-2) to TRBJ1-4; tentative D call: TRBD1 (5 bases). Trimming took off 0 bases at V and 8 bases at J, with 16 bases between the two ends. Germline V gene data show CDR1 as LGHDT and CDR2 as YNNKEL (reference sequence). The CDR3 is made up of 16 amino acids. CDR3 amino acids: CASSQEPTGVREKLFF. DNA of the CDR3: TGTGCCAGCAGCCAAGAACCTACAGGCGTCCGGGAAAAACTGTTTTTT.